This T cell receptor beta chain is from a study of blood T cell repertoires in COVID-19. Study-wide background: The cDNA or gDNA used as material had been derived from T cells, B-cell-depleted T cells, or PBMCs.

V lost 4 bases to trimming and J lost 9 bases; unmatched junction nucleotides: 11. The CDR3 loop spans 15 amino acids. Per germline, CDR1 MDHEN and CDR2 SYDVKM. Original handling: Estimation of nucleated cell counts relied on the amplification of reference gene primers. Produced via immunoSEQ multiplex PCR; TCRdb's table is partial and in-frame only. V and J calls plus clone size are reproduced from that table; the DNA served to infer D and trimming. The sample contains about 290,000 clones, nearly 90% of which appear only once. The rearrangement uses TRBV28 and TRBJ2-1, with 8 bases lining up with TRBD2. Specimen: peripheral blood. This sequence was found in a young woman with COVID-19, enrolled during active disease. CDR3 sequence (DNA): TGTGCCAGCAGTTGGGTGACTAGCGTGTTAGGTGAGCAGTTCTTC. Translating gives CASSWVTSVLGEQFF.